Shown below are 17 T cell receptor beta chains from a single sample sequenced in a study of post-analysis software for immune sequencing data. Study results and limitations: There were about 5 TRBV segments more frequent in patients than controls, and TRBV5-6, TRBV5-1 and TRBV20-1 were among them.

Incorporated into the TCR beta cDNA libraries were unique molecular identifiers, which served to reduce PCR and sequencing biases. TCRdb processed the PCR reads anew with MiXCR; each CDR3 protein has one entry. The sample lists around 180,000 distinct CDR3 sequences, approximately 28% occurring once. Antigens of these TCRs are unknown. Sequencing was done on a sample of blood. Receptors were obtained from a girl aged 5-17 years with multiple sclerosis.

Remarks on this clonotype: At one boundary the junction diverges from the germline segment, which might be a read error. J is TRBJ2-2 and V is TRBV5-1, with a possible D match to TRBD1 (6 bases). CDR3 length: 12 residues. Per the germline V gene, CDR1 is SGHRS and CDR2 is YFSETQ. The CDR3 region has the DNA TGTGCCAGCACCGACAGGACCGGGGAGCTGTTTTTT. This gives the protein CASTDRTGELFF.

The V gene is TRBV28, the J gene TRBJ2-7; TRBD2 agrees at 8 bases. The CDR3 loop spans 14 amino acids. CDR1 MDHEN and CDR2 SYDVKM come from the germline V gene. Trimming took 3 bases from V and 3 from J; bases not matched to a gene: 4. The CDR3 region has the DNA TGTGCCAGCAGTTTCCTTAGCGGGAACTACGAGCAGTACTTC. Translation gives CASSFLSGNYEQYF.

The V call is TRBV9, the J call TRBJ2-2; TRBD2 might be the D (6 bases). Deletions cut 5 bases from V and 4 bases from J, with 12 bases between. The CDR3 totals 14 residues. CDR1 and CDR2 (germline): SGDLS, YYNGEE. The CDR3 loop is CASREGMGTGELFF. Here the CDR3 DNA reads TGTGCCAGCAGGGAGGGGATGGGCACCGGGGAGCTGTTTTTT.

This clonotype was counted a few times. The genes are TRBV5-1 and TRBJ2-1; 7 nucleotides agree with TRBD2. Germline CDR1 SGHRS, CDR2 YFSETQ. The V gene end was trimmed by 4 bases and the J gene end by 10 bases; junction bases not matched to a gene: 8. This CDR3 spans 13 amino acids. CDR3 nucleotides: TGCGCCAGCAGCGTCGGACTAGGGATGGAGCAGTTCTTC. The encoded protein is CASSVGLGMEQFF.

This clonotype was observed at least ten times. The rearrangement joins TRBV7-2 to TRBJ2-7; D possibly corresponds to TRBD2 (6 bases). Per germline, CDR1 SGHTA and CDR2 FQGNSA. The ends were cut back, 5 bases at V and 6 bases at J, with 26 bases in the middle. CDR3 length: 17 residues. CDR3 nucleotides: TGTGCCAGCAGCCGGCCGACGGGACTCCCAAATTCACGCGAGCAGTACTTC. Encoded protein: CASSRPTGLPNSREQYF.

V gene TRBV19 combines with J gene TRBJ1-2, with D unclear. Trimming cost V 7 bases and J 10 bases, with 25 bases left between them. CDR1 and CDR2 (germline): LNHDA, SQIVND (reference sequence). This CDR3 is 15 amino acids long. The CDR3 bases are TGTGCCAGTACCCTTGTTTTGGAGGCTCGGGGTGACTACACCTTC. Amino acid sequence: CASTLVLEARGDYTF.

As concerns this clonotype: A much larger clonotype is one base distant, so this may be a read error. The chain recombines TRBV5-1 with TRBJ2-4, with 9 nucleotides matching TRBD1. The germline V gene encodes CDR1 SGHRS and CDR2 YFSETQ. This CDR3 is built from 16 residues. The CDR3 bases are TGCGCCAGCAGCTTGCATACAGGGGGCACCAAAACCATTCAGTACTTC. Its protein product is CASSLHTGGTKTIQYF.

This clonotype appeared many times. The chain has TRBV5-6 and TRBJ2-1; TRBD2 matches 11 bases. The CDR3 extends over 17 amino acids. Looked up from germline, CDR1 is SGHDT and CDR2 is YYEEEE. V trimming: 0 bases; J trimming: 8 bases; junction bases outside the gene matches: 10. The CDR3 is CASSLGLAGHGYDEQFF. DNA of the CDR3: TGTGCCAGCAGCTTGGGACTAGCGGGGCACGGCTATGATGAGCAGTTCTTC.

In this sample, this clonotype turned up many times. The rearrangement uses TRBV20-1 and TRBJ2-5; 10 positions match TRBD2. The CDR3 length is 14 residues. Germline-derived CDR1 and CDR2 are DFQATT and SNEGSKA (reference sequence). The junction had 5 bases not matched to a gene; V was cut back by 3 bases and J by 4 bases. CDR3 coding DNA: TGCAGTGCTAGTCTAGCGGGAGAGCTAGAGACCCAGTACTTC. Protein sequence: CSASLAGELETQYF.

This clonotype was seen a handful of times. This chain connects TRBV20-1 to TRBJ2-5; the D gene is possibly TRBD2 (5 bases). The J call may not be correct, given that the DNA end is closer to TRBJ2-7. CDR1 and CDR2 (germline): DFQATT, SNEGSKA (reference sequence). The CDR3 runs to 12 residues. The CDR3 sequence: CSASTWEHEQYF. CDR3 DNA sequence: TGCAGTGCTAGCACCTGGGAGCACGAGCAGTACTTC.

The chain employs TRBV7-2 and TRBJ2-1; D is unresolved. V shed 6 bases and J shed 7 bases, with 10 bases lying between them. The CDR3 has 12 residues. Looked up from germline, CDR1 is SGHTA and CDR2 is FQGNSA. CDR3 sequence reads: CASSYYLNEQFF. In nucleotides, the CDR3 is TGTGCCAGCAGTTACTACTTAAATGAGCAGTTCTTC.

As to this clonotype: A junction end diverges from the germline sequence, so it may reflect a read error. J is TRBJ2-7 and V is TRBV20-1; TRBD2 matches 10 bases. The V gene's germline CDR1 is DFQATT and CDR2 SNEGSKA (reference sequence). The CDR3 has 18 residues. DNA for the CDR3: TGCAGTACTAGAGGTCGTTATAGCGGGGGGAGGCTTTCCTACGAGCAGTACTTC. It yields the protein CSTRGRYSGGRLSYEQYF.

This clonotype has a handful of counts. The V call is TRBV2, the J call TRBJ2-3; unclear D gene. Germline CDR1 SNHLY, CDR2 FYNNEI. Trimming removed 2 bases at V and 2 bases at J, with 8 bases between. The CDR3 is 14 residues long. CDR3: CASSESVNTDTQYF. CDR3 nucleotides: TGTGCCAGCAGTGAAAGTGTTAACACAGATACGCAGTATTTT.

This chain connects TRBV5-1 to TRBJ1-5; TRBD1 is a possible D gene (5 bases). Germline CDR1 reads SGHRS; CDR2 reads YFSETQ. The CDR3 has 15 residues. Trimming cost V 5 bases and J 0 bases, with 12 bases left between them. For the CDR3, the DNA is TGCGCCAGCAGTTCCCTAGGGGATAGCAATCAGCCCCAGCATTTT. Translated: CASSSLGDSNQPQHF.

At least ten counts were recorded for this clonotype. The J gene is TRBJ1-1, the V gene TRBV29-1; 12 bases align to TRBD1. The CDR3 has 13 residues. CDR1 is SQVTM and CDR2 is ANQGSEA in the germline V gene. Trimming cost V 6 bases and J 4 bases; bases outside gene matches: 3. The CDR3 sequence is CSVPGQGATEAFF. In DNA, the CDR3 is TGCAGCGTCCCGGGACAGGGGGCCACTGAAGCTTTCTTT.

This clonotype was observed at least ten times. The V call is TRBV20-1, the J call TRBJ2-7; tentatively, D is TRBD2 (5 bases). With 6 bases removed from V and 0 bases from J, the gap between germline ends came to 15 bases. Germline CDR1 and CDR2: DFQATT and SNEGSKA (reference sequence). The CDR3 has 14 amino acids. Written as DNA, the CDR3 is TGCAGTGCCACCGTGGATAGCGCCTCCTACGAGCAGTACTTC. Its translation: CSATVDSASYEQYF.

The sample holds many counts of this clonotype. V gene TRBV12-3 or TRBV12-4 combines with J gene TRBJ1-2, with 7 bases that match TRBD1. V dropped 5 bases and J dropped 4; count of bases not matched to a gene: 4. This CDR3 region has 13 residues. The CDR3 region has the DNA TGTGCCAGCAGTCCGGACAGGATCTATGGCTACACCTTC. This codes for CASSPDRIYGYTF.